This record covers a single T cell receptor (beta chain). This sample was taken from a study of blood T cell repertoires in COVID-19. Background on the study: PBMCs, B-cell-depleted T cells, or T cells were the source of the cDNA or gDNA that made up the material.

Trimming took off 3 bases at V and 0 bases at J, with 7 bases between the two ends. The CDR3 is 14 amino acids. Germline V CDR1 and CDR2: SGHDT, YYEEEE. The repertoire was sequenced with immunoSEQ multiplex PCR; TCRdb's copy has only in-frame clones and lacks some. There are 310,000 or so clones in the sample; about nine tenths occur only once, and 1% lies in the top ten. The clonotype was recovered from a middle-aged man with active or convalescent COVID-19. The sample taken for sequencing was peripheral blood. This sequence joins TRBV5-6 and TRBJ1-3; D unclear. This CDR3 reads CASSWRDSGNTIYF. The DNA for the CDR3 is TGTGCCAGCAGCTGGAGGGACTCTGGAAACACCATATATTTT.